Each of the 19 T cell receptor beta chains below was sequenced from the same sample in a study of T-cell reconstitution after alpha-beta-depleted transplantation in children. A library of TCRbeta sequences, prepared with unique molecular identifiers, was generated. TCRdb reanalysed the PCR reads using MiXCR and keeps one entry per CDR3 protein. Of roughly 500,000 distinct CDR3 sequences listed, around a third are singletons. The material was PBMCs from the stem cell graft donor, obtained from the stem cell graft. These receptors originate from a human donor who donated a stem cell graft to a child with aplastic anemia.

In its sample, this clonotype was seen a few times. V is TRBV5-1 and J is TRBJ1-2; D remains ambiguous. CDR3 length: 15 residues. Germline CDR1 reads SGHRS; CDR2 reads YFSETQ. V was shortened by 3 bases and J by 4 bases, with 16 bases between the two germline ends. Here the CDR3 DNA reads TGCGCCAGCAGCTCTTCCGGCGGGATGAGCTATGGCTACACCTTC. Its translation is CASSSSGGMSYGYTF.

This clonotype was observed a few times. This chain links TRBV6-1 with TRBJ1-3; D perhaps matches TRBD1 (6 bases). The CDR3 runs to 15 residues. Trimming took 7 bases from V and 2 from J, leaving 15 bases between them. Germline assignment: CDR1 MNHNS and CDR2 SASEGT. The CDR3 coding sequence is TGTGCCAGCACCAGAAAACGGGACACTGGAAACACCATATATTTT. Its protein is CASTRKRDTGNTIYF.

The genes are TRBV12-3 or TRBV12-4 and TRBJ2-1, with a weak D call TRBD1 (5 bases). This CDR3 contains 15 residues. The germline V and J ends were trimmed by 6 bases and 4 bases, with 16 bases remaining between them. The CDR3 DNA reads TGTGCCAGCAGCCCGGACATTTATGTTTACAATGAGCAGTTCTTC. This sequence encodes CASSPDIYVYNEQFF.

The rearrangement joins TRBV11-2 to TRBJ2-1, with a possible D match to TRBD1 (5 bases). V was trimmed by 1 base and J by 7 bases, leaving 8 bases between them. Per the germline V gene, CDR1 is SGHAT and CDR2 is FQNNGV. This CDR3 region has 13 residues. In nucleotides, the CDR3 is TGTGCCAGCAGCTTAGCTCGGACAAATGAGCAGTTCTTC. Its protein product is CASSLARTNEQFF. Full variable domain (rest looked up from reference TRBV11-2 and TRBJ2-1): EAGVAQSPRYKIIEKRQSVAFWCNPISGHATLYWYQQILGQGPKLLIQFQNNGVVDDSQLPKDRFSAERLKGVDSTLKIQPAKLEDSAVYLCASSLARTNEQFFGPGTRLTVL.

This chain uses TRBV7-6 with TRBJ2-7; no clear D gene. The CDR3 is made up of 14 amino acids. Germline loops: CDR1 SGHVS, CDR2 FNYEAQ. V was shortened by 1 base and J by 7 bases, with 14 bases between the two germline ends. This CDR3 is CASSLETPFSEQYF. CDR3 DNA: TGTGCCAGCAGCTTAGAAACCCCCTTCTCAGAGCAGTACTTC.

The J gene is TRBJ2-1, the V gene TRBV29-1; possibly TRBD1 for D (5 bases). The CDR3 totals 12 residues. The germline V and J ends were trimmed by 5 bases and 8 bases, with 13 bases remaining between them. Germline V gene lookup returns CDR1 SQVTM and CDR2 ANQGSEA. CDR3 protein: CSVFQGGYEQFF. DNA for the CDR3: TGCAGCGTTTTTCAGGGTGGCTATGAGCAGTTCTTC.

J is TRBJ2-5 and V is TRBV20-1, with D unresolved. CDR1 is DFQATT and CDR2 is SNEGSKA in the germline V gene (reference sequence). The ends were cut back, 5 bases at V and 2 bases at J, with 9 bases in the middle. CDR3 size: 12 residues. The CDR3, as DNA: TGCAGTGCTCTACACCGACAAGAGACCCAGTACTTC. Translation: CSALHRQETQYF.

The rearrangement joins TRBV20-1 to TRBJ2-1; 10 bases are shared with TRBD2. Germline V gives CDR1 DFQATT, CDR2 SNEGSKA (reference sequence). The CDR3 has 15 amino acids. Germline trimming cut 0 bases from V and 7 bases from J; bases unmatched to any gene: 6. CDR3 sequence reads: CSARDQTSGNNEQFF. CDR3 in DNA: TGCAGTGCTAGAGATCAAACTAGCGGGAATAATGAGCAGTTCTTC.

The gene calls are TRBV6-1 and TRBJ2-3, with a possible D match to TRBD1 (6 bases). The CDR3 spans 15 residues. The germline V gene encodes CDR1 MNHNS and CDR2 SASEGT. Trimming shortened V by 3 bases and J by 8 bases, and 18 bases separated the two germline ends. This CDR3 is CASSDTRGPYGTQYF. Written as DNA, the CDR3 is TGTGCCAGCAGTGATACCAGGGGCCCTTACGGTACGCAGTATTTT.

CDR3 DNA sequence: TGTGCCAGCAGCCCGGACAGGCTGACGAACACTGAAGCTTTCTTT. Translating it yields CASSPDRLTNTEAFF. This chain uses TRBV7-9 with TRBJ1-1, with 7 nucleotides matching TRBD1. The CDR3 is 15 amino acids. Trimming removed 5 bases from V and 1 base from J; junction bases left unmatched: 7. Germline V CDR1 and CDR2: SEHNR, FQNEAQ (reference sequence).

CDR3 sequence (DNA): TGTGCCAGCAGCATGTCGCAGGGCGACGGAGAGCAGTACTTC. It encodes CASSMSQGDGEQYF. The chain is built from TRBV12-3 or TRBV12-4 and TRBJ2-7; TRBD1 is a possible D gene (5 bases). V was trimmed by 6 bases and J by 7 bases, leaving 19 bases between them. The CDR3 runs to 14 residues.

The chain uses TRBV5-6 and TRBJ1-5; D unresolved. With 3 bases removed from V and 2 bases from J, the gap between germline ends came to 9 bases. This CDR3 has 14 residues. Per germline, CDR1 SGHDT and CDR2 YYEEEE. Here the CDR3 reads CASSSLAGNQPQHF. In DNA, the CDR3 is TGTGCCAGCAGCTCATTAGCAGGCAATCAGCCCCAGCATTTT.

This chain connects TRBV2 to TRBJ2-7; a weak D match, TRBD1 (6 bases). Germline V gene lookup returns CDR1 SNHLY and CDR2 FYNNEI. There are 11 residues in the CDR3. The V and J ends lost 8 bases and 4 bases respectively, with 9 bases between them. In nucleotides, the CDR3 is TGTGCCAGCGAAACAGGGTACGAGCAGTACTTC. It translates to CASETGYEQYF.

The gene calls are TRBV10-3 and TRBJ1-2, with unresolved D. Germline V gene lookup returns CDR1 ENHRY and CDR2 SYGVKD. There are 14 residues in the CDR3. V lost 6 bases and J 6 bases, leaving 17 bases between the germline ends. The CDR3 protein is CAISAGTDLHGYTF. The CDR3 DNA is TGTGCCATCAGCGCAGGCACAGATCTTCATGGCTACACCTTC.

J is TRBJ2-5 and V is TRBV28; 7 nucleotides agree with TRBD1. With 4 bases clipped from V and 3 bases from J, the junction kept 8 bases outside the gene matches. CDR1 is MDHEN, CDR2 SYDVKM, per germline. This CDR3 contains 15 residues. The CDR3 reads CASSSPGTAKETQYF. Here the CDR3 DNA reads TGTGCCAGCAGTTCTCCCGGGACAGCCAAAGAGACCCAGTACTTC.

This clonotype was observed once. This chain uses TRBV15 with TRBJ1-2, with D possibly matching TRBD1 (6 bases). V was clipped by 6 bases and J by 2 bases, with 13 bases between them. The germline V gene encodes CDR1 LNHNV and CDR2 YYDKDF (reference sequence). The CDR3 covers 14 residues. In DNA, the CDR3 is TGTGCCACCAGTCGCCGGGACATCAACTATGGCTACACCTTC. As protein: CATSRRDINYGYTF.

The V call is TRBV4-3, the J call TRBJ2-1; the D gene is possibly TRBD2 (5 bases). The CDR3 extends over 14 amino acids. Trimming cost V 4 bases and J 7 bases, with 14 bases left between them. CDR1 is LGHNA, CDR2 YSLEER, per germline. CDR3 sequence reads: CASSPRLLGNEQFF. For the CDR3, the DNA is TGCGCCAGCAGCCCTAGACTATTGGGGAATGAGCAGTTCTTC.

The chain uses TRBV30 and TRBJ1-1, with no clear D. Germline CDR1 and CDR2: GTSNPN and SVGIG (reference sequence). Trimming removed 5 bases at V and 10 bases at J, with 14 bases between. The CDR3 extends over 11 amino acids. The CDR3 DNA is TGTGCCTGGTCCAGAATGGATGGAGCTTTCTTT. It specifies CAWSRMDGAFF. The variable domain in full, with the rest retrieved from reference TRBV30 and TRBJ1-1, is SQTIHQWPATLVQPVGSPLSLECTVEGTSNPNLYWYRQAAGRGLQLLFYSVGIGQISSEVPQNLSASRPQDRQFILSSKKLLLSDSGFYLCAWSRMDGAFFGQGTRLTVV.

This clonotype was recorded a few times. The chain employs TRBV6-1 and TRBJ2-1, with TRBD2 as a possible D gene (5 bases). The germline CDR1 and CDR2 sequences are MNHNS and SASEGT. This CDR3 is built from 15 residues. Trimming stripped 5 bases from V and 4 bases from J, with 15 bases between. The CDR3 nucleotides are TGTGCCAGCAGTCGCCTTGCGGGTTTATACAATGAGCAGTTCTTC. Protein product: CASSRLAGLYNEQFF.